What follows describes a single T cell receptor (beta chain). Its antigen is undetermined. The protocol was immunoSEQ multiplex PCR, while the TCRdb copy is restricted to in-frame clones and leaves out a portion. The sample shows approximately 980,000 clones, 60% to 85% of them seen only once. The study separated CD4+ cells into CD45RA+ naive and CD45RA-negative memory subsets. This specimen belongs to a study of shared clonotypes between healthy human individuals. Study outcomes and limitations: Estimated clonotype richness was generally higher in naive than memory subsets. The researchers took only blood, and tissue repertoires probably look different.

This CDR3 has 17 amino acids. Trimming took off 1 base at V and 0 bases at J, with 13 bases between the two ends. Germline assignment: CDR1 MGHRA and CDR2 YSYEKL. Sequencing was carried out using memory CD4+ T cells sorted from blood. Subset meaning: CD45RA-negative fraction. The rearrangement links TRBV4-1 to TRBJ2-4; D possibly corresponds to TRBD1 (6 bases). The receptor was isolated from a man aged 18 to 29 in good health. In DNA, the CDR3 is TGCGCCAGCAGCCAAGCTATGACAGGCCAAGCCAAAAACATTCAGTACTTC. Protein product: CASSQAMTGQAKNIQYF.